The rows below give T cell receptor beta chains drawn from one sample of a study of graft-versus-host responses after intestinal transplantation. Profiling relied on immunoSEQ multiplex PCR, and the TCRdb table lists in-frame clones only, not all of them. The data hold about 39,000 clones, with more than 85% observed a single time. Sequenced material: PBMCs, taken approximately 700 days after intestinal transplantation. Receptor source: a human patient who received an intestinal transplant, so some T cells may come from the graft donor. Both conserved end residues are part of each CDR3. A D gene is named only where the DNA matches it firmly. Part of the rows lack a size; the others show once, few, many or a class for expanded clones.

-	-	TRBV6-4	TRBJ1-5	CASSEKGGHQPQHF	TGTGCCAGCAGTGAGAAGGGGGGGCATCAGCCCCAGCATTTT
-	TRBD1	TRBV13	TRBJ1-1	CASSSGGAAEAFF	TGTGCCAGCAGCTCAGGGGGGGCAGCTGAAGCTTTCTTT
-	-	TRBV7-6	TRBJ2-7	CASSFHEQYF	TGTGCCAGCAGCTTCCACGAGCAGTACTTC
-	TRBD2	TRBV13	TRBJ2-7	CASSPTLADHYEQYF	TGTGCCAGCAGCCCCACACTAGCGGATCACTACGAGCAGTACTTC
-	-	TRBV28	TRBJ1-5	CASRQRQTYQPQHF	TGTGCCAGCAGGCAACGGCAGACTTATCAGCCCCAGCATTTT
-	-	TRBV5-4	TRBJ2-5	CASSVGAYQETQYF	TGTGCCAGCAGCGTAGGAGCGTACCAAGAGACCCAGTACTTC
few	-	TRBV9	TRBJ1-1	CASSVLFRGEAFF	TGTGCCAGCAGCGTACTCTTCAGGGGTGAAGCTTTCTTT
-	-	TRBV19	TRBJ1-6	CASRLRGEDNSPLHF	TGTGCCAGTAGGCTCAGGGGTGAGGATAATTCACCCCTCCACTTT
few	TRBD1	TRBV6-1	TRBJ2-3	CASSEGTGGADTQYF	TGTGCCAGCAGTGAGGGGACAGGGGGCGCAGATACGCAGTATTTT
-	TRBD1	TRBV10-2	TRBJ2-1	CASGWDSVGNEQFF	TGCGCCAGCGGATGGGACAGCGTGGGGAATGAGCAGTTCTTC
-	-	TRBV12-5	TRBJ2-7	CASGLVLGPGAPTLGEQYF	TGTGCTAGTGGTTTGGTACTGGGTCCGGGTGCCCCAACGTTGGGCGAGCAGTACTTC
-	-	TRBV7-3	TRBJ1-6	CASSSQANSPLHF	TGTGCCAGCAGCTCCCAGGCTAATTCACCCCTCCACTTT
-	-	TRBV6-5	TRBJ2-1	CASRGGSRSGEQFF	TGTGCCAGCCGAGGAGGGAGTCGGTCGGGTGAGCAGTTCTTC
-	TRBD2	TRBV30	TRBJ2-3	CAWTSGRDWDTQYF	TGTGCCTGGACTAGCGGGAGGGATTGGGATACGCAGTATTTT
-	-	TRBV27	TRBJ2-7	CASSFLGEQYF	TGTGCCAGCAGTTTCCTGGGCGAGCAGTACTTC
-	-	TRBV5-1	TRBJ1-6	CASSLDWGSDSPLHF	TGCGCCAGCAGCTTGGATTGGGGATCTGATTCACCCCTCCACTTT
few	-	TRBV20-1	TRBJ1-1	CSARVNTEAFF	TGCAGTGCTAGGGTGAACACTGAAGCTTTCTTT
once	-	TRBV4-1	TRBJ2-3	CASSQTRTATDTQYF	TGCGCCAGCAGCCAAACCCGAACCGCCACAGATACGCAGTATTTT
once	-	TRBV4-1	TRBJ2-7	CASSHYGTHAYEQYF	TGCGCCAGCAGCCACTACGGAACTCACGCCTACGAGCAGTACTTC
-	TRBD2	TRBV19	TRBJ2-3	CASSIVGAGGTDTQYF	TGTGCCAGTAGTATAGTGGGAGCGGGGGGCACGGATACGCAGTATTTT
-	TRBD2	TRBV6-4	TRBJ2-5	CASSETSGGQETQYF	TGTGCCAGCAGTGAAACTAGCGGGGGACAAGAGACCCAGTACTTC